What follows are 16 T cell receptor beta chains derived from one specimen sequenced in a study of T cell responses to AZD1222 COVID-19 vaccine. The protocol was immunoSEQ multiplex PCR, while the TCRdb copy is restricted to in-frame clones and leaves out a portion. The table lists some 180,000 clones, roughly 92% of them singletons. Material: peripheral blood, obtained on day 0 of AZD1222 vaccination. The receptors originated from an adult in good health.

V gene TRBV3-1 (or the pseudogene TRBV3-2) combines with J gene TRBJ1-6, with D perhaps TRBD1 (6 bases). V lost 4 bases and J lost 5, with 12 bases in between. Germline values: CDR1 LGHDT, CDR2 YNNKEL (reference sequence). The CDR3 contains 15 residues. The CDR3 nucleotides are TGTGCCAGCAGCCCACGGACAGTTAATAATTCACCCCTCCACTTT. This codes for CASSPRTVNNSPLHF.

This clone was seen many times. Other nucleotide sequences from this sample produce the same CDR3. The chain uses TRBV5-1 and TRBJ1-1, with D possibly being TRBD1 (6 bases). Trimming left V 3 bases short and J 1 base short, with 10 bases between. Germline V gene sequence: CDR1 SGHRS, CDR2 YFSETQ. This CDR3 contains 14 residues. In DNA form, the CDR3 reads TGCGCCAGCAGCTCCGGACAGCCGAACACTGAAGCTTTCTTT. This gives the protein CASSSGQPNTEAFF. Full variable domain (outside the CDR3, taken from reference TRBV5-1 and TRBJ1-1): KAGVTQTPRYLIKTRGQQVTLSCSPISGHRSVSWYQQTPGQGLQFLFEYFSETQRNKGNFPGRFSGRQFSNSRSEMNVSTLELGDSALYLCASSSGQPNTEAFFGQGTRLTVV.

This sequence joins TRBV4-1 and TRBJ2-7; no firm D call. Between the trimmed V and J ends, which lost 0 bases and 6 bases, there was a span of 6 bases. Germline V gives CDR1 MGHRA, CDR2 YSYEKL. The CDR3 spans 12 residues. The CDR3 is CASSQDLLEQYF. DNA of the CDR3: TGCGCCAGCAGCCAAGATCTCCTCGAGCAGTACTTC.

The CDR3 nucleotides are TGTGCCAGCTCACCATGGGGACAGGGTGGTCAGCCCCAGCATTTT. Protein: CASSPWGQGGQPQHF. V and J are TRBV18 and TRBJ1-5, with TRBD1 matching over 9 bases. Germline V gene data show CDR1 as KGHSH and CDR2 as LQKENI. V lost 2 bases, J lost 6 bases, and 5 bases stayed unmatched. This CDR3 region has 15 residues.

The V and J genes are TRBV27 and TRBJ2-2, with 7 bases fitting TRBD1. Germline values: CDR1 MNHEY, CDR2 SMNVEV (reference sequence). The CDR3 has 15 residues. The junction had 6 bases not matched to a gene; V was cut back by 1 base and J by 7 bases. The CDR3, as DNA: TGTGCCAGCAGTTTATACAGGGGTTCTGGCGGGGAGCTGTTTTTT. Translating gives CASSLYRGSGGELFF.

The chain joins TRBV5-6 to TRBJ1-5; no clear D. Germline CDR1 SGHDT, CDR2 YYEEEE. The CDR3 spans 14 residues. Trimming removed 1 base from V and 0 bases from J, with 5 bases in between. CDR3 DNA sequence: TGTGCCAGCAGCTTGAGTTATAGCAATCAGCCCCAGCATTTT. Translating gives CASSLSYSNQPQHF.

This sequence joins TRBV7-9 and TRBJ1-2; D may be TRBD1 (6 bases). The ends were cut back, 4 bases at V and 5 bases at J, with 20 bases in the middle. CDR3 length: 16 residues. Looked up from germline, CDR1 is SEHNR and CDR2 is FQNEAQ (reference sequence). CDR3 nucleotide sequence: TGTGCCAGCAGCTCCCGAAGGGGGGAGCTTCTTTATGGCTACACCTTC. It is translated as CASSSRRGELLYGYTF. The variable domain in full, completed from reference TRBV7-9 and TRBJ1-2, reads DTGVSQNPRHKITKRGQNVTFRCDPISEHNRLYWYRQTLGQGPEFLTYFQNEAQLEKSRLLSDRFSAERPKGSFSTLEIQRTEQGDSAMYLCASSSRRGELLYGYTFGSGTRLTVV.

The chain joins TRBV30 to TRBJ1-1; possibly TRBD1 for D (5 bases). V lost 1 base to trimming and J lost 11 bases, with 11 bases between them. Germline V CDR1 and CDR2: GTSNPN, SVGIG (reference sequence). This CDR3 has 11 residues. In DNA form, the CDR3 reads TGTGCCTGGAGTGCAGGGAGTTCGGCTTTCTTT. It is translated as CAWSAGSSAFF.

This chain links TRBV9 with TRBJ2-1; 9 bases match TRBD2. V trimming: 2 bases; J trimming: 9 bases; junction bases outside the gene matches: 12. This CDR3 is built from 16 residues. The germline V gene encodes CDR1 SGDLS and CDR2 YYNGEE. The CDR3 DNA is TGTGCCAGCAGCGTTTCCCCGCGGGGGGGCGGCTCTGAGCAGTTCTTC. Encoded protein: CASSVSPRGGGSEQFF.

This chain links TRBV5-1 with TRBJ1-2; 8 bases line up with TRBD1. The CDR3 contains 13 residues. Unmatched junction bases numbered 5, after V lost 4 bases and J lost 6 bases. Germline V gene lookup returns CDR1 SGHRS and CDR2 YFSETQ. CDR3 nucleotides: TGCGCCAGCAGCCTGGGACAGGTTGATGGCTACACCTTC. Amino acids: CASSLGQVDGYTF.

The V gene is TRBV6-2 or TRBV6-3, the J gene TRBJ1-2; a possible D gene is TRBD1 (5 bases). CDR1 is MNHEY and CDR2 is SVGEGT in the germline V gene. The CDR3 is 14 amino acids. V lost 5 bases and J lost 7, with 17 bases in between. In DNA, the CDR3 is TGTGCCAGCAGTCCCCCGGGGGTCCGCTCTGGCTACACCTTC. Translated, it gives CASSPPGVRSGYTF.

The rearrangement joins TRBV6-2 or TRBV6-3 to TRBJ2-5; D uncertain. The CDR3 consists of 13 residues. Trimming cost V 0 bases and J 5 bases, with 7 bases left between them. In germline, CDR1 is MNHEY, CDR2 SVGEGT. This chain's CDR3 is CASSYSTAETQYF. CDR3 DNA: TGTGCCAGCAGTTACTCAACGGCGGAGACCCAGTACTTC.

The chain is built from TRBV5-6 and TRBJ2-1; no reliable D call. With 2 bases removed from V and 0 bases from J, the gap between germline ends came to 9 bases. The CDR3 is made up of 15 amino acids. The germline V gene encodes CDR1 SGHDT and CDR2 YYEEEE. The CDR3 reads CASSLRGFSYNEQFF. CDR3 in DNA: TGTGCCAGCAGCTTAAGAGGATTCTCCTACAATGAGCAGTTCTTC.

The chain links TRBV29-1 to TRBJ1-5, with D possibly matching TRBD1 (5 bases). The germline V gene has CDR1 SQVTM and CDR2 ANQGSEA. The CDR3 spans 12 residues. V lost 5 bases to trimming and J lost 0 bases, with 5 bases between them. The CDR3 spells CSVQGSNQPQHF. CDR3 DNA: TGCAGCGTTCAGGGTAGCAATCAGCCCCAGCATTTT.

V is TRBV2 and J is TRBJ1-5, with D hard to call. V was pared by 1 base and J by 9 bases, with 25 bases between. The CDR3 runs 18 residues. Germline CDR1 reads SNHLY; CDR2 reads FYNNEI. In DNA, the CDR3 is TGTGCCAGCAGTGAAGGGCGTCTCATCGTTTCATGGGGTCCGCCCCAGCATTTT. Protein: CASSEGRLIVSWGPPQHF.

This chain connects TRBV4-2 to TRBJ1-4, with TRBD1 identical over 8 bases. After removal of 4 bases from V and 8 bases from J, the junction contained 9 bases not matched to a gene. This CDR3 spans 15 amino acids. CDR1 and CDR2 from the germline V gene are LGHNA and YNFKEQ. CDR3 sequence (DNA): TGTGCCAGCAGCCTGGGACAGGATAGGAAGGAAAAACTGTTTTTT. Protein product: CASSLGQDRKEKLFF.